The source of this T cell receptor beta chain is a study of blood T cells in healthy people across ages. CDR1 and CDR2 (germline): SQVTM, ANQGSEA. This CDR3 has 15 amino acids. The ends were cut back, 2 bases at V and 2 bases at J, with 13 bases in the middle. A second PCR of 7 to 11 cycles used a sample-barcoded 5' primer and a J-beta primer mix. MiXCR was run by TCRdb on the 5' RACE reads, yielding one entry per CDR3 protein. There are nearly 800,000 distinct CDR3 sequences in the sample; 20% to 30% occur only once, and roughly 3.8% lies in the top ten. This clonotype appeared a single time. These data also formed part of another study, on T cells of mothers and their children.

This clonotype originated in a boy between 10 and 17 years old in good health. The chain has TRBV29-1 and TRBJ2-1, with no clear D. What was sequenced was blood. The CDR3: CSVESQVSAYNEQFF. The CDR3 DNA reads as TGCAGCGTTGAATCTCAGGTCAGCGCCTACAATGAGCAGTTCTTC.